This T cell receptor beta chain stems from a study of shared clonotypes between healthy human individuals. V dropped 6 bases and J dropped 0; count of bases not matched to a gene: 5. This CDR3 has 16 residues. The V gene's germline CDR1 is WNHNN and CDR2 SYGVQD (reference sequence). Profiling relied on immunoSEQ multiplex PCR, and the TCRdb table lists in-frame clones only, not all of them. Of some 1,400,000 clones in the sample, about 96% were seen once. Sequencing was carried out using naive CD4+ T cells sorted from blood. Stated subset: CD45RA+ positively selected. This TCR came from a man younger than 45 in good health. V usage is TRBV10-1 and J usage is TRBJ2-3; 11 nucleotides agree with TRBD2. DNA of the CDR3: TGCGCCAGCAGCCTCAGGACTAGCGGGAGCACAGATACGCAGTATTTT. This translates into CASSLRTSGSTDTQYF.